This record covers a single TCR beta chain. Antigen specificity is unknown. This entry comes from a study of regulatory and conventional T cells in RAG deficiency. The assay was immunoSEQ multiplex PCR, and TCRdb's table has in-frame clones only and misses some. The sample has about 30,000 clones, approximately 96% seen once; the top ten hold about 0.35%. This CDR3 is built from 13 residues. The germline V gene has CDR1 SNHLY and CDR2 FYNNEI. V lost 7 bases to trimming and J lost 3 bases; unmatched junction nucleotides: 4. The sorted conventional CD4+ T cells were CD25-low and CD127-high, with genomic DNA sequenced. Study-wide findings and caveats: Omenn syndrome and CID/AS patients had 80 to 100-fold fewer unique Treg TCR beta sequences, versus approximately 9.8-fold elsewhere.

These same data were also listed under a study on regulatory T cells. Per that paper: The primer mix had 52 TRBV and 13 TRBJ primers. Patient repertoires had restricted TRB V-J pairs and skewed V and J usage, most in Tregs.

The material sequenced was CD25- CD4+ T cells sorted from blood. This sequence originates from a human donor in good health. The gene calls are TRBV2 and TRBJ1-1, with 8 bases matching TRBD1. The CDR3 is CASTGQGYTEAFF. The CDR3 nucleotides read TGTGCCAGCACTGGACAGGGATACACTGAAGCTTTCTTT.